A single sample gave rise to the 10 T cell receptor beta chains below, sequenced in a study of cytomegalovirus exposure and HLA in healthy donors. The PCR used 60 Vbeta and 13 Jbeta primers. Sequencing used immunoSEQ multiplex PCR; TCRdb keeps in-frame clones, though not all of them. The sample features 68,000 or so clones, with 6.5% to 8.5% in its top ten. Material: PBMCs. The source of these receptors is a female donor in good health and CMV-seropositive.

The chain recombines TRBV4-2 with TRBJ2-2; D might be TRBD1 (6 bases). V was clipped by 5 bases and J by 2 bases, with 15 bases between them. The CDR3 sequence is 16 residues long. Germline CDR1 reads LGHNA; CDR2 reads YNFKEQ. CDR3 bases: TGTGCCAGCAGCGAGGACAGCGTTCTCAACACCGGGGAGCTGTTTTTT. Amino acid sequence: CASSEDSVLNTGELFF.

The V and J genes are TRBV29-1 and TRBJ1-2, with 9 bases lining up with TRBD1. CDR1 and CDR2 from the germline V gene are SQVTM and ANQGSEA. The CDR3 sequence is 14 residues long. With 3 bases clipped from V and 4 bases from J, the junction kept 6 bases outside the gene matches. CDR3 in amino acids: CSVEFRDRVYGYTF. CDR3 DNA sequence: TGCAGCGTTGAGTTCCGGGACAGGGTCTATGGCTACACCTTC.

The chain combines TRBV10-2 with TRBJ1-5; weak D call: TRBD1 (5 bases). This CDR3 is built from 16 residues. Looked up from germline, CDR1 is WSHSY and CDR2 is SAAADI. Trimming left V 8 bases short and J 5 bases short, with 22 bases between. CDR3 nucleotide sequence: TGCGCCAGCGCCCGTAGGGGTACCCGTGGCCATCAGCCCCAGCATTTT. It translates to CASARRGTRGHQPQHF.

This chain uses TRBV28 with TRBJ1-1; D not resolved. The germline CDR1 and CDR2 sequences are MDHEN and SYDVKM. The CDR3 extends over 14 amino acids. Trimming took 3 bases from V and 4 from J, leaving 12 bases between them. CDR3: CASSFTRSRTEAFF. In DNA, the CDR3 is TGTGCCAGCAGTTTTACCAGGTCGCGCACTGAAGCTTTCTTT.

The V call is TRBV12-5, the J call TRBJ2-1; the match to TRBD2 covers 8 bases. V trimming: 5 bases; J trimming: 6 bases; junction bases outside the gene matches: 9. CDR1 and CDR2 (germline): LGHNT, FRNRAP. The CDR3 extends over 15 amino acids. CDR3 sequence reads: CASGPGIAGRNEQFF. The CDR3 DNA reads TGTGCTAGTGGTCCCGGGATAGCGGGGCGCAATGAGCAGTTCTTC.

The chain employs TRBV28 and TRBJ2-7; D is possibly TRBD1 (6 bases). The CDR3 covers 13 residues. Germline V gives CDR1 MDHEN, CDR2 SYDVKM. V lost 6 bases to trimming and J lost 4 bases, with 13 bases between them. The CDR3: CASRGPGAYEQYF. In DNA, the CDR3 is TGTGCCAGCAGGGGGCCAGGGGCGTACGAGCAGTACTTC.

The CDR3 nucleotides read TGTGCCAGCAGTGAACGGACTAGGGGAGAGACCCAGTACTTC. This encodes CASSERTRGETQYF. The chain couples TRBV6-1 to TRBJ2-5; 7 positions match TRBD2. The J segment lost 4 bases and the V segment lost 2 bases, leaving 4 bases of the junction unmatched. The CDR3 covers 14 residues. The V gene's germline CDR1 is MNHNS and CDR2 SASEGT.

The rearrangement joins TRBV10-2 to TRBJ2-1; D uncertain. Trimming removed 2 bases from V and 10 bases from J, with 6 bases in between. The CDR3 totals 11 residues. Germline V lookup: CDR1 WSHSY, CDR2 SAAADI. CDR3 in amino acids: CASSEEAEQFF. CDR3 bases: TGCGCCAGCAGTGAGGAGGCCGAGCAGTTCTTC.

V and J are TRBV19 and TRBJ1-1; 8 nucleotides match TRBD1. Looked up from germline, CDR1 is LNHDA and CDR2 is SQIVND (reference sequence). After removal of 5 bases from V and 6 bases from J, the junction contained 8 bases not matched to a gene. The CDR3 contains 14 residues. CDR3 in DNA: TGTGCCAGTAGTCTCCGGACAGGGAGGGCTGAAGCTTTCTTT. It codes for CASSLRTGRAEAFF.

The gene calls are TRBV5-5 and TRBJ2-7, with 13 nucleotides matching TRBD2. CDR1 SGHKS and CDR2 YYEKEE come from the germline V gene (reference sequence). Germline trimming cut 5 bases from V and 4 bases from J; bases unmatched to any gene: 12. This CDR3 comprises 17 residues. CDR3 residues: CASSPRRGTSGTYEQYF. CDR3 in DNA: TGTGCCAGCAGTCCCCGACGTGGGACTAGCGGGACATACGAGCAGTACTTC. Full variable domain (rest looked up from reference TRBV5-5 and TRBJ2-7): DAGVTQSPTHLIKTRGQQVTLRCSPISGHKSVSWYQQVLGQGPQFIFQYYEKEERGRGNFPDRFSARQFPNYSSELNVNALLLGDSALYLCASSPRRGTSGTYEQYFGPGTRLTVT.